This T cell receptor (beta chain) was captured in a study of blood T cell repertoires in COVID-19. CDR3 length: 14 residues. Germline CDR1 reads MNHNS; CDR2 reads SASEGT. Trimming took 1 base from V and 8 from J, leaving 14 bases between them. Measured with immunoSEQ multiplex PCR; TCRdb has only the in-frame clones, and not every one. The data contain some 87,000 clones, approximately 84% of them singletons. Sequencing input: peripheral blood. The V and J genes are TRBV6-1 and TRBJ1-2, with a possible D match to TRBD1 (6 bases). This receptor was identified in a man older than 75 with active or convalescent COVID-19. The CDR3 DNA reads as TGTGCCAGCAGTGAAGGCCGAGGGGGGGACGGCTACACCTTC. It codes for CASSEGRGGDGYTF.